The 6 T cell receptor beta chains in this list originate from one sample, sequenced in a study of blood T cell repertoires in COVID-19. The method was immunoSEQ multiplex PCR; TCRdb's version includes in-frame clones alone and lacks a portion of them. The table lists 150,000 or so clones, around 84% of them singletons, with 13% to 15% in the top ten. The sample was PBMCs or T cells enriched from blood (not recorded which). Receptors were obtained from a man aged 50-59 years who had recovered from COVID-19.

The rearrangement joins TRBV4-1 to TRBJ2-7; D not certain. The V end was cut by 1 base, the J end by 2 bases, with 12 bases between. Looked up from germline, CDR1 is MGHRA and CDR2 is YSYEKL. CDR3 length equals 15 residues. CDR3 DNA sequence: TGCGCCAGCAGCCAAGTGAACAACGCAGCCTACGAGCAGTACTTC. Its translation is CASSQVNNAAYEQYF.

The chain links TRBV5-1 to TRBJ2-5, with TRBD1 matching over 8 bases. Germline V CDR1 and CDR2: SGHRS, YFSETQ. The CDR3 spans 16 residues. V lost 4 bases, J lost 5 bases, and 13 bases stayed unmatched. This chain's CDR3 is CASSPYGGHRGETQYF. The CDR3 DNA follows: TGCGCCAGCAGCCCCTATGGGGGGCACAGGGGGGAGACCCAGTACTTC.

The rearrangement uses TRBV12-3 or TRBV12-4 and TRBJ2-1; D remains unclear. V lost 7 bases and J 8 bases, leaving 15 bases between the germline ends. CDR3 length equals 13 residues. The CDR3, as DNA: TGTGCCAGCACCCTCTCGACATCCGATGAGCAGTTCTTC. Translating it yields CASTLSTSDEQFF.

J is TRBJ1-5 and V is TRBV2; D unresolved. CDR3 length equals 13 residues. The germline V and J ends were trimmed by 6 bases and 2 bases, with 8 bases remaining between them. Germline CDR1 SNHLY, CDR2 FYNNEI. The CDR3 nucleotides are TGTGCCAGCAGATTCTCGGGCAATCAGCCCCAGCATTTT. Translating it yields CASRFSGNQPQHF.

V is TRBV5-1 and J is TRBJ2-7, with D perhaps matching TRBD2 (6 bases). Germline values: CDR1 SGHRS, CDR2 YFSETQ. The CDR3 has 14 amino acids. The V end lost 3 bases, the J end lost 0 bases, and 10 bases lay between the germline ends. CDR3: CASSSGASSYEQYF. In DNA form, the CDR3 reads TGCGCCAGCAGCTCGGGAGCGAGCTCCTACGAGCAGTACTTC.

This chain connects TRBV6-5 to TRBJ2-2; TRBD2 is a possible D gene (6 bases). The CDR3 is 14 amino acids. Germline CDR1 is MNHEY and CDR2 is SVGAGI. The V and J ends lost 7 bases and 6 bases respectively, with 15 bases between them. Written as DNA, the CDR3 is TGTGCCAGCAAAGGGGACTCCCGCGCCGGGGAGCTGTTTTTT. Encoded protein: CASKGDSRAGELFF.